Listed here are 10 T cell receptor beta chains from one sample, sequenced in a study of shared clonotypes between healthy human individuals. Clones were sequenced by immunoSEQ multiplex PCR, and TCRdb holds only the in-frame ones, with some missing. This sample carries about 490,000 clones, 79% of them seen once, and the ten largest clones take approximately 12%. Sequencing was done on a sample of PBMCs. Every receptor here comes from a woman between 40 and 50 years old in good health. Some clones in this sample may be carry-over from other donors' samples.

The chain uses TRBV28 and TRBJ1-6; D gene unclear. Trimming removed 4 bases from V and 10 bases from J, with 14 bases in between. This CDR3 has 14 amino acids. Germline V gives CDR1 MDHEN, CDR2 SYDVKM. CDR3 sequence: CASSSAGELSPLHF. The CDR3 DNA follows: TGTGCCAGCAGTTCCGCCGGCGAGTTGTCACCCCTCCACTTT.

The chain uses TRBV4-3 and TRBJ2-7; 8 bases map to TRBD2. Trimming took 0 bases from V and 7 from J; bases not matched to a gene: 8. The CDR3 spans 15 residues. Germline values: CDR1 LGHNA, CDR2 YSLEER. Here the CDR3 DNA reads TGCGCCAGCAGCCAAGAGTTAGCGGGGTCACGGGAGCAGTACTTC. Translation gives CASSQELAGSREQYF.

This clone was recorded once. This rearrangement joins TRBV7-7 to TRBJ2-5, with a weak D call TRBD2 (6 bases). The V end lost 5 bases, the J end lost 5 bases, and 15 bases lay between the germline ends. Germline CDR1 and CDR2: SSHAT and FNYEAQ (reference sequence). The CDR3 runs 14 residues. The CDR3 protein is CASSATRGTETQYF. The CDR3 bases are TGTGCCAGCAGCGCCACCCGCGGGACGGAGACCCAGTACTTC.

V gene TRBV4-1 combines with J gene TRBJ2-5, with D hard to call. The CDR3 totals 14 residues. With 1 base removed from V and 5 bases from J, the gap between germline ends came to 11 bases. CDR1 is MGHRA, CDR2 YSYEKL, per germline. In DNA, the CDR3 is TGCGCCAGCAGCCAAGGGACCGTCGGGGAGACCCAGTACTTC. Encoded protein: CASSQGTVGETQYF.

The rearrangement uses TRBV5-1 and TRBJ2-5; 12 bases agree with TRBD2. V was clipped by 4 bases and J by 4 bases; unmatched bases: 5. Germline lookup yields CDR1 SGHRS and CDR2 YFSETQ. The CDR3 is 15 amino acids. The CDR3 reads CASSQTSGRPETQYF. DNA of the CDR3: TGCGCCAGCAGCCAAACTAGCGGGAGGCCAGAGACCCAGTACTTC.

This clone was seen more than once but under ten times. This CDR3 is also generated by other DNA sequences in the sample. This chain uses TRBV7-9 with TRBJ2-7, with 9 bases fitting TRBD1. The CDR3 length is 15 residues. V gave up 3 bases and J gave up 2 bases; unmatched junction bases: 5. Germline lookup yields CDR1 SEHNR and CDR2 FQNEAQ (reference sequence). The CDR3 DNA reads as TGTGCCAGCAGCTTCGGTAGACAGGGGGCCTACGAGCAGTACTTC. It yields the protein CASSFGRQGAYEQYF.

V gene TRBV28 combines with J gene TRBJ2-7, with D tentatively TRBD1 (5 bases). The germline V gene encodes CDR1 MDHEN and CDR2 SYDVKM. CDR3 length equals 14 residues. V was trimmed by 4 bases and J by 2 bases, leaving 12 bases between them. The CDR3 DNA reads as TGTGCCAGCAGTTCATCTTTCAGGGCCTACGAGCAGTACTTC. As protein: CASSSSFRAYEQYF.

The V gene is TRBV18, the J gene TRBJ2-3; D perhaps matches TRBD2 (6 bases). Germline-derived CDR1 and CDR2 are KGHSH and LQKENI. Trimming took 4 bases from V and 4 from J, leaving 12 bases between them. There are 14 residues in the CDR3. DNA for the CDR3: TGTGCCAGCTCACGGGAACTAGCAGCAGATACGCAGTATTTT. It encodes CASSRELAADTQYF. Filled out from reference TRBV18 and TRBJ2-3, the complete variable domain reads NAGVMQNPRHLVRRRGQEARLRCSPMKGHSHVYWYRQLPEEGLKFMVYLQKENIIDESGMPKERFSAEFPKEGPSILRIQQVVRGDSAAYFCASSRELAADTQYFGPGTRLTVL.

The V gene is TRBV28, the J gene TRBJ2-6; 7 nucleotides line up with TRBD1. CDR3 length: 20 amino acids. Germline V lookup: CDR1 MDHEN, CDR2 SYDVKM. V was pared by 4 bases and J by 2 bases, with 17 bases of the junction left unmatched. CDR3 nucleotide sequence: TGTGCCAGCAGTTCCCCCCGCCGACAGGGAAATACTGCTGGGGCCAACGTCCTGACTTTC. This codes for CASSSPRRQGNTAGANVLTF.

The gene calls are TRBV11-1 and TRBJ2-7; either TRBD1 or TRBD2 may fit D (6 bases each). The CDR3 runs to 11 residues. Germline V gene sequence: CDR1 SGHAT, CDR2 FQDESV (reference sequence). V was pared by 10 bases and J by 2 bases, with 9 bases between. The CDR3 DNA reads as TGTGCCACGGAGGGGGCCTACGAGCAGTACTTC. Its protein is CATEGAYEQYF.